This T cell receptor (beta chain) is from a study of blood T cell repertoires in COVID-19. For the study at large: The United States, Italy and Spain were the sources of the acute and convalescent COVID-19 samples.

Trimming took 6 bases from V and 2 from J; bases not matched to a gene: 3. Germline lookup yields CDR1 MNHEY and CDR2 SMNVEV (reference sequence). The CDR3 length is 14 residues. This clone has just one count. Categorization into cohorts depended on clinical history that participants reported. Recovered Cohort 3 donors showed two negative PCRs, clearance, or symptom resolution. Repertoires were generated with immunoSEQ multiplex PCR, while TCRdb's copy carries only in-frame clones and drops some. The sample contains about 470,000 clones, 87% of which appear only once. The receptor was derived from a woman in her late teens or twenties who had recovered from COVID-19. The genes are TRBV27 and TRBJ2-1, with 8 bases fitting TRBD2. The specimen was PBMCs or T cells enriched from blood (not recorded which). CDR3 region: CASSSGLAYNEQFF. In nucleotides, the CDR3 is TGTGCCAGCAGCTCGGGACTAGCCTACAATGAGCAGTTCTTC.